These 20 T cell receptor beta chains were sequenced from one sample in a study of CD8+ T cells in alopecia areata (dated by TCRdb to the late 2010s). The library was made by the immunoSEQ multiplex PCR assay. To provide template for TCR sequencing, every sample had RNA extracted and reverse transcribed into cDNA. TCRdb carries this immuneACCESS record with in-frame sequences only. Its versions omit some clonotypes, under half of them owing to an unresolved V gene in the studies checked, with the rest unexplained. The sample profile shows roughly 140,000 clones; 40% to 65% of them were found once. The ten largest clones add up to over 0.85% of the sample. Taken with the paper, the label for time point translates to: baseline before oral tofacitinib. This specimen consisted of CD4+ T cells sorted from blood, obtained at week 0. The receptors stem from a human donor with alopecia areata.

The rearrangement links TRBV6-5 to TRBJ1-4; 11 bases match TRBD1. The CDR3 runs 14 residues. J lost 7 bases, V lost 5 bases, and 3 bases had no gene match. Germline V gives CDR1 MNHEY, CDR2 SVGAGI. The CDR3 region is CASSLGQGAEKLFF. CDR3 sequence (DNA): TGTGCCAGCAGTCTCGGACAGGGGGCTGAAAAACTGTTTTTT.

As DNA, the CDR3 is TGTGCCTGGAGTAGGACAGCCGGCTACGAGCAGTACTTC. Amino acids: CAWSRTAGYEQYF. V is TRBV30 and J is TRBJ2-7; the D gene is possibly TRBD1 (6 bases). Trimming took 2 bases from V and 3 from J, leaving 11 bases between them. Germline values: CDR1 GTSNPN, CDR2 SVGIG (reference sequence). This CDR3 contains 13 residues.

The genes are TRBV30 and TRBJ2-5; 8 nucleotides match TRBD1. The CDR3 extends over 16 amino acids. Germline lookup yields CDR1 GTSNPN and CDR2 SVGIG (reference sequence). The V gene end was trimmed by 2 bases and the J gene end by 5 bases; junction bases not matched to a gene: 13. This CDR3 reads CAWSLPGPTGGETQYF. In DNA, the CDR3 is TGTGCCTGGAGTCTCCCGGGACCCACAGGGGGTGAGACCCAGTACTTC.

The chain recombines TRBV9 with TRBJ1-5, with D unresolved. The CDR3 has 13 residues. The germline gives CDR1 SGDLS, CDR2 YYNGEE. V was shortened by 5 bases and J by 5 bases, with 11 bases between the two germline ends. CDR3 coding DNA: TGTGCCAGCAGTCAAGATACCTATCAGCCCCAGCATTTT. Translation: CASSQDTYQPQHF.

CDR3 loop: CASSQRLAGGPAGTQYF. CDR3 coding DNA: TGTGCCAGCAGCCAGAGACTAGCGGGAGGGCCTGCGGGTACGCAGTATTTT. The chain links TRBV7-6 to TRBJ2-3; 14 nucleotides match TRBD2. Germline V gene data show CDR1 as SGHVS and CDR2 as FNYEAQ. CDR3 length equals 17 residues. V lost 5 bases and J lost 8; bases outside the gene matches: 12.

This clone has just one count. The chain recombines TRBV29-1 with TRBJ2-5; D gene ambiguous. V was cut by 4 bases and J by 1 base, with 10 bases left in between. Germline V gene sequence: CDR1 SQVTM, CDR2 ANQGSEA. The CDR3 runs 13 residues. This CDR3 reads CSVGLSSQETQYF. CDR3 nucleotides: TGCAGCGTTGGTTTATCATCCCAAGAGACCCAGTACTTC.

This clone is categorized as medium-sized. The rearrangement uses TRBV7-2 and TRBJ2-1; D is unresolved. CDR1 is SGHTA, CDR2 FQGNSA, per germline. V was shortened by 1 base and J by 2 bases, with 9 bases between the two germline ends. There are 15 residues in the CDR3. In DNA form, the CDR3 reads TGTGCCAGCAGCTTAGGTTCCTCTCCCTACAATGAGCAGTTCTTC. This gives the protein CASSLGSSPYNEQFF.

This clone was found a few times. The chain couples TRBV7-2 to TRBJ2-7, with 9 bases aligning to TRBD1. CDR1 is SGHTA, CDR2 FQGNSA, per germline. The V gene end was trimmed by 0 bases and the J gene end by 7 bases; junction bases not matched to a gene: 7. The CDR3 loop spans 15 amino acids. CDR3 in DNA: TGTGCCAGCAGCTTAGCGGGACAGGGATTGTGGGAGCAGTACTTC. This sequence encodes CASSLAGQGLWEQYF.

This clone showed up just a few times. The rearrangement joins TRBV4-3 to TRBJ2-7, with D maybe TRBD1 (5 bases). CDR1 and CDR2 from the germline V gene are LGHNA and YSLEER. V was clipped by 0 bases and J by 6 bases, with 15 bases between them. The CDR3 is 15 amino acids. The CDR3 DNA is TGCGCCAGCAGCCAAGAACTCGGCAGGGTCCGCGAGCAGTACTTC. Protein sequence: CASSQELGRVREQYF.

This clone appeared a few times. The chain carries TRBV2 and TRBJ2-1, with TRBD2 as a possible D gene (5 bases). Between the trimmed V and J ends, which lost 1 base and 16 bases, there was a span of 11 bases. The CDR3 extends over 11 amino acids. Germline V gives CDR1 SNHLY, CDR2 FYNNEI. DNA of the CDR3: TGTGCCAGCAGTGAAGGACTACGGCATTTCTTC. This translates into CASSEGLRHFF.

The rearrangement links TRBV29-1 to TRBJ2-1; a weak D match, TRBD2 (5 bases). V gave up 4 bases and J gave up 6 bases, with 13 bases separating them. Germline CDR1 is SQVTM and CDR2 is ANQGSEA. This CDR3 has 13 residues. The CDR3 region has the DNA TGCAGCGTTGTTTCGGGGATCGGCAATGAGCAGTTCTTC. This translates into CSVVSGIGNEQFF.

The rearrangement uses TRBV29-1 and TRBJ2-5, with 7 positions matching TRBD1. The CDR3 has 13 residues. Germline lookup yields CDR1 SQVTM and CDR2 ANQGSEA. Trimming took 6 bases from V and 2 from J; bases not matched to a gene: 6. The CDR3 region has the DNA TGCAGCGTCGACCGACAGGGTCAAGAGACCCAGTACTTC. Translating it yields CSVDRQGQETQYF.

The V and J genes are TRBV10-3 and TRBJ2-1, with 16 bases identical to TRBD2. V lost 6 bases to trimming and J lost 8 bases; unmatched junction nucleotides: 7. The CDR3 length is 16 residues. Germline-derived CDR1 and CDR2 are ENHRY and SYGVKD. The CDR3 region is CAISNYGTSGRDEQFF. The CDR3 DNA sequence: TGTGCCATCAGCAATTACGGGACTAGCGGGAGGGATGAGCAGTTCTTC.

This clone was counted only a few times. The genes are TRBV27 and TRBJ1-1, with 9 bases that match TRBD1. The CDR3 is 15 residues long. The germline CDR1 and CDR2 sequences are MNHEY and SMNVEV (reference sequence). J gave up 4 bases and V 1 base, and 4 bases lay outside the gene matches. The CDR3: CASSLYRGQGTEAFF. The CDR3 coding sequence is TGTGCCAGCAGTTTATACAGGGGGCAGGGCACTGAAGCTTTCTTT.

The chain couples TRBV5-5 to TRBJ2-2; no clear D gene. Germline-derived CDR1 and CDR2 are SGHKS and YYEKEE (reference sequence). This CDR3 contains 15 residues. Deletions cut 0 bases from V and 0 bases from J, with 6 bases between. CDR3 nucleotide sequence: TGTGCCAGCAGCTTGGACGGCACGAACACCGGGGAGCTGTTTTTT. It encodes CASSLDGTNTGELFF.

This clone was detected a few times. V usage is TRBV30 and J usage is TRBJ2-5; D gene unclear. Germline values: CDR1 GTSNPN, CDR2 SVGIG (reference sequence). V lost 7 bases and J 4 bases, leaving 13 bases between the germline ends. The CDR3 contains 12 residues. The CDR3 spells CAFSRSSETQYF. The CDR3 bases are TGTGCCTTTAGCCGATCCTCAGAGACCCAGTACTTC.

V is TRBV25-1 and J is TRBJ1-5; unclear D gene. Trimming removed 1 base from V and 3 bases from J, with 16 bases in between. CDR1 is MGHDK, CDR2 SYGVNS, per germline. This CDR3 comprises 17 residues. The CDR3 spells CASSESVLGINNQPQHF. CDR3 nucleotides: TGTGCCAGCAGTGAATCGGTTTTAGGGATCAACAATCAGCCCCAGCATTTT.

This clone appeared a few times. The chain employs TRBV4-2 and TRBJ1-1; a possible D gene is TRBD1 (6 bases). V lost 3 bases and J lost 11, with 19 bases in between. The length of the CDR3 is 14 residues. The V gene's germline CDR1 is LGHNA and CDR2 YNFKEQ. The CDR3 loop reads CASSQGAGGRWAFF. CDR3 in DNA: TGTGCCAGCAGCCAGGGGGCGGGGGGGAGGTGGGCTTTCTTT.

This clone was seen more than once but under ten times. A read error may produce the germline difference seen at one junction end. This rearrangement joins TRBV30 to TRBJ2-7, with D uncertain. Germline V gives CDR1 GTSNPN, CDR2 SVGIG (reference sequence). CDR3 length equals 11 residues. In nucleotides, the CDR3 is TGTGCCTGGAGTCGCACCGAACGTCAACTTTTC. Protein product: CAWSRTERQLF.

The chain recombines TRBV6-5 with TRBJ2-5; D uncertain. CDR3 length: 12 residues. The V gene's germline CDR1 is MNHEY and CDR2 SVGAGI. The germline V and J ends were trimmed by 0 bases and 8 bases, with 7 bases remaining between them. CDR3 sequence: CASSYSMQTQYF. In nucleotides, the CDR3 is TGTGCCAGCAGTTACTCGATGCAAACCCAGTACTTC.